This T cell receptor (beta chain) was profiled in a study of blood T cell repertoires in COVID-19. For the study at large: Whether acute or convalescent, the COVID-19 samples came from the United States, Italy and Spain.

Participants' own reports of clinical history determined their cohort assignment. CDR1 is SGHKS and CDR2 is YYEKEE in the germline V gene (reference sequence). The CDR3 extends over 14 amino acids. Trimming took off 4 bases at V and 3 bases at J, with 10 bases between the two ends. In the study's own analysis: Reference gene primer amplification gave nucleated cell count estimates. Only in-frame clones appear in the TCRdb table, and some are missing; sequencing was by immunoSEQ multiplex PCR. That table gives V, J and clone size, and the DNA gave D and trimming. The sample consists of about 400,000 clones, over 75% of them appearing once.

J is TRBJ1-4 and V is TRBV5-5; D possibly corresponds to TRBD1 (5 bases). Specimen: PBMCs or T cells enriched from blood (not recorded which). This clonotype originated in a woman between 35 and 50 years old with acute COVID-19. CDR3 residues: CASSHQGSNEKLFF. The CDR3, as DNA: TGTGCCAGCAGCCATCAGGGTTCTAATGAAAAACTGTTTTTT.